This T cell receptor beta chain stems from a study of response to subunit inactivated influenza vaccine. This clonotype came up many times. Trimming took 6 bases from V and 3 from J, leaving 6 bases between them. The CDR3 length is 11 residues. Each CDR3 protein is one row after TCRdb ran MiXCR on the RT-PCR reads. The profile covers around 760,000 distinct CDR3 sequences, with approximately 15% appearing a single time and approximately 6.5% taken by the ten largest. The chain uses TRBV12-3 or TRBV12-4 and TRBJ2-7; D not resolved. The receptor's source is a man aged 45-65 years who received an inactivated influenza vaccine. Sequenced here: PBMCs from blood, sampled about 14 days before vaccination. In nucleotides, the CDR3 is TGTGCCAGCAGCAACCGCTACGAGCAGTACTTC. This sequence encodes CASSNRYEQYF.